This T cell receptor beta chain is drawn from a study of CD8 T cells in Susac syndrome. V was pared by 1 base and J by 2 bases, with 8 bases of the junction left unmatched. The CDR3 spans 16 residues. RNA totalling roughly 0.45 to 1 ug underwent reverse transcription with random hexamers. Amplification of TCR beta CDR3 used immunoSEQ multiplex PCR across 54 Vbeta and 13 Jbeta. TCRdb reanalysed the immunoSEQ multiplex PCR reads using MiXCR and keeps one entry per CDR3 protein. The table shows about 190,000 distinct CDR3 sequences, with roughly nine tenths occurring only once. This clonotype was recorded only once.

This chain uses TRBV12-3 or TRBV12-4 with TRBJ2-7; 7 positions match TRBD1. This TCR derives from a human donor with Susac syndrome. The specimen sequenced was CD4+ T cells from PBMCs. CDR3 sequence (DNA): TGTGCCAGCAGTTTAGGCAGGGGGACAGCCGCCTACGAGCAGTACTTC. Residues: CASSLGRGTAAYEQYF.